This passage covers 23 T cell receptor beta chains from one sample sequenced in a study of blood T cell repertoires in COVID-19. Profiled with immunoSEQ multiplex PCR; TCRdb holds only in-frame clones, not every one. The data contain more than 100,000 clones, around 80% of them singletons. The sample taken for sequencing was PBMCs or T cells enriched from blood (not recorded which). These receptors all come from a man aged 40-50 years with acute COVID-19.

The V call is TRBV7-8, the J call TRBJ2-5; possibly TRBD2 for D (6 bases). Between the trimmed V and J ends, which lost 4 bases and 1 base, there was a span of 16 bases. The germline CDR1 and CDR2 sequences are SGHVS and FQNEAQ. This CDR3 has 16 residues. DNA of the CDR3: TGTGCCAGCAGCTCAACCGGGACTTCCCGCCAAGAGACCCAGTACTTC. Amino acids: CASSSTGTSRQETQYF.

The chain couples TRBV19 to TRBJ1-5; D may be TRBD1 (5 bases). Germline V gene lookup returns CDR1 LNHDA and CDR2 SQIVND (reference sequence). The CDR3 spans 15 residues. The V gene lost 8 bases and the J gene lost 3 bases, with 17 bases spanning the gap. This CDR3 reads CASLNRPGDNQPQHF. As DNA, the CDR3 is TGTGCCAGTCTAAATCGACCGGGGGACAATCAGCCCCAGCATTTT.

Worth noting for this clone: At one end, the junction sequence differs from germline, possibly due to a read error. The chain recombines TRBV6-5 with TRBJ2-7; D may be TRBD2 (7 bases). Germline V gene lookup returns CDR1 MNHEY and CDR2 SVGAGI. CDR3 length equals 13 residues. The CDR3 DNA is TGTGCCAGCGGGGGGACACTCCCCGGGACTACCCCCTTC. Residues: CASGGTLPGTTPF.

This chain links TRBV3-1 (or the pseudogene TRBV3-2) with TRBJ2-3; possibly TRBD1 for D (5 bases). CDR3 size: 14 residues. V lost 3 bases and J 3 bases, leaving 10 bases between the germline ends. CDR1 is LGHDT, CDR2 YNNKEL, per germline (reference sequence). The CDR3 DNA reads as TGTGCCAGCAGCCACGGACACGGTACAGATACGCAGTATTTT. Protein sequence: CASSHGHGTDTQYF.

This chain uses TRBV7-9 with TRBJ2-1; D is perhaps TRBD2 (5 bases). Trimming shortened V by 6 bases and J by 8 bases, and 14 bases separated the two germline ends. CDR3 length: 13 amino acids. Per the germline V gene, CDR1 is SEHNR and CDR2 is FQNEAQ (reference sequence). The CDR3 loop is CASSYGWGDEQFF. DNA of the CDR3: TGTGCCAGCAGTTACGGGTGGGGAGATGAGCAGTTCTTC.

This clone has more than one count but fewer than ten. The gene calls are TRBV28 and TRBJ1-4; 12 bases agree with TRBD1. Germline CDR1 MDHEN, CDR2 SYDVKM. Unmatched junction bases numbered 4, after V lost 1 base and J lost 10 bases. There are 15 residues in the CDR3. The CDR3 loop is CASSLSGTGGAKLFF. The CDR3, as DNA: TGTGCCAGCAGTTTATCCGGGACAGGGGGCGCAAAACTGTTTTTT.

This chain links TRBV20-1 with TRBJ2-7, with 7 bases that match TRBD2. CDR1 is DFQATT, CDR2 SNEGSKA, per germline (reference sequence). Trimming removed 3 bases from V and 1 base from J; junction bases left unmatched: 9. This CDR3 contains 15 residues. CDR3: CSASKSASGSYEQYF. DNA for the CDR3: TGCAGTGCTAGTAAGTCGGCTAGCGGTTCCTACGAGCAGTACTTC.

The rearrangement joins TRBV29-1 to TRBJ1-1; D possibly corresponds to TRBD1 (5 bases). There are 13 residues in the CDR3. CDR1 and CDR2 from the germline V gene are SQVTM and ANQGSEA. Trimming took 6 bases from V and 4 from J, leaving 15 bases between them. The CDR3 spells CSVKGGQGTEAFF. The CDR3 coding sequence is TGCAGCGTAAAGGGTGGGCAGGGCACTGAAGCTTTCTTT.

This chain connects TRBV6-5 to TRBJ2-1; D is possibly TRBD1 (7 bases). This CDR3 region has 15 residues. V lost 6 bases and J lost 9, with 21 bases in between. CDR1 MNHEY and CDR2 SVGAGI come from the germline V gene. The CDR3 sequence: CASSGTARGWREQFF. In DNA, the CDR3 is TGTGCCAGCAGCGGGACAGCCCGGGGGTGGCGTGAGCAGTTCTTC.

This clone has more than one count but fewer than ten. The chain is built from TRBV19 and TRBJ2-7; 9 bases match TRBD1. This CDR3 comprises 14 residues. J gave up 6 bases and V 6 bases, and 9 bases lay outside the gene matches. CDR1 is LNHDA, CDR2 SQIVND, per germline (reference sequence). CDR3 nucleotide sequence: TGTGCCAGTAGCCGACCGGGACAGGGAGGCGAGCAGTACTTC. It translates to CASSRPGQGGEQYF.

The chain combines TRBV7-9 with TRBJ2-3, with 8 nucleotides matching TRBD1. Germline CDR1 and CDR2: SEHNR and FQNEAQ (reference sequence). The J segment lost 1 base and the V segment lost 5 bases, leaving 8 bases of the junction unmatched. The CDR3 has 16 residues. The CDR3 spells CASSRGVTGGTDTQYF. DNA of the CDR3: TGTGCCAGCAGCCGTGGAGTGACAGGGGGCACAGATACGCAGTATTTT.

This rearrangement joins TRBV5-1 to TRBJ1-1, with D unclear. The CDR3 runs 14 residues. The germline V gene encodes CDR1 SGHRS and CDR2 YFSETQ. Trimming cost V 4 bases and J 0 bases, with 10 bases left between them. CDR3 sequence (DNA): TGCGCCAGCAGCCTACAGAGCATGAACACTGAAGCTTTCTTT. It translates to CASSLQSMNTEAFF. The whole variable domain, remainder taken from reference TRBV5-1 and TRBJ1-1, is KAGVTQTPRYLIKTRGQQVTLSCSPISGHRSVSWYQQTPGQGLQFLFEYFSETQRNKGNFPGRFSGRQFSNSRSEMNVSTLELGDSALYLCASSLQSMNTEAFFGQGTRLTVV.

This chain links TRBV29-1 with TRBJ1-3; TRBD1 aligns across 7 bases. This CDR3 contains 13 residues. Trimming took 6 bases from V and 0 from J; bases not matched to a gene: 2. Germline CDR1 SQVTM, CDR2 ANQGSEA. CDR3 region: CSVGTASGNTIYF. CDR3 in DNA: TGCAGCGTAGGGACAGCCTCTGGAAACACCATATATTTT.

The chain couples TRBV19 to TRBJ1-6; D remains unclear. Deletions cut 5 bases from V and 14 bases from J, with 19 bases between. Germline V gene data show CDR1 as LNHDA and CDR2 as SQIVND (reference sequence). The CDR3 contains 14 residues. The CDR3 loop is CASSFDTLGASLHF. The CDR3 region has the DNA TGTGCCAGTAGTTTCGATACCCTGGGAGCTTCCCTCCACTTT.

The V and J genes are TRBV27 and TRBJ2-1; 10 bases are a match to TRBD1. The CDR3 contains 14 residues. J gave up 3 bases and V 7 bases, and 3 bases lay outside the gene matches. Germline V gene lookup returns CDR1 MNHEY and CDR2 SMNVEV (reference sequence). The CDR3 DNA follows: TGTGCCAGCAACCGGGACAGGGGCTACAATGAGCAGTTCTTC. Its protein is CASNRDRGYNEQFF.

The chain carries TRBV3-1 (or the pseudogene TRBV3-2) and TRBJ2-7, with D possibly matching TRBD1 (6 bases). With 4 bases removed from V and 2 bases from J, the gap between germline ends came to 12 bases. This CDR3 spans 14 amino acids. CDR1 and CDR2 from the germline V gene are LGHDT and YNNKEL (reference sequence). CDR3 sequence reads: CASSPTWTAYEQYF. The CDR3 DNA follows: TGTGCCAGCAGCCCCACTTGGACAGCCTACGAGCAGTACTTC.

The chain uses TRBV6-1 and TRBJ1-5, with D uncertain. V shed 6 bases and J shed 7 bases, with 10 bases lying between them. The CDR3 runs 12 residues. Germline V gene lookup returns CDR1 MNHNS and CDR2 SASEGT. DNA for the CDR3: TGTGCCAGCAGCATCAGTAGCCAGCCCCAGCATTTT. Translating it yields CASSISSQPQHF.

The chain combines TRBV7-3 with TRBJ2-1; the D is unclear. This CDR3 contains 15 residues. CDR1 is SGHTA and CDR2 is FQGTGA in the germline V gene. The germline V and J ends were trimmed by 5 bases and 0 bases, with 11 bases remaining between them. The CDR3 DNA reads TGTGCCAGCAGCCGAGCATTTGGCTCCTACAATGAGCAGTTCTTC. As protein: CASSRAFGSYNEQFF.

The rearrangement uses TRBV5-1 and TRBJ2-1; 11 positions match TRBD2. V lost 3 bases and J lost 4; bases outside the gene matches: 3. CDR1 and CDR2 (germline): SGHRS, YFSETQ. CDR3 length: 15 residues. For the CDR3, the DNA is TGCGCCAGCAGCTCGACTAGCGGGATGTACAATGAGCAGTTCTTC. It codes for CASSSTSGMYNEQFF.

The V gene is TRBV7-2, the J gene TRBJ2-7, with 10 positions matching TRBD2. Germline lookup yields CDR1 SGHTA and CDR2 FQGNSA. This CDR3 has 14 residues. J gave up 4 bases and V 4 bases, and 4 bases lay outside the gene matches. The CDR3 here is CASSWGLAFYEQYF. DNA for the CDR3: TGTGCCAGCAGCTGGGGACTAGCGTTTTACGAGCAGTACTTC.

This chain links TRBV11-2 with TRBJ2-1, with 11 bases aligning to TRBD2. Losses at the gene ends were 5 bases for V and 6 bases for J; bases not matched to a gene: 6. There are 15 residues in the CDR3. Germline V CDR1 and CDR2: SGHAT, FQNNGV. CDR3 in DNA: TGTGCCAGCAGCCCCCTGACTAGCGGGGCCAATGAGCAGTTCTTC. It codes for CASSPLTSGANEQFF.

V gene TRBV28 combines with J gene TRBJ1-2; D unresolved. The CDR3 sequence is 11 residues long. Germline loops: CDR1 MDHEN, CDR2 SYDVKM. Trimming left V 3 bases short and J 6 bases short, with 5 bases between. The CDR3: CASSFTDGYTF. The DNA for the CDR3 is TGTGCCAGCAGTTTTACAGATGGCTACACCTTC.

The V gene is TRBV5-1, the J gene TRBJ1-6; 7 bases are shared with TRBD1. CDR1 SGHRS and CDR2 YFSETQ come from the germline V gene. V lost 7 bases to trimming and J lost 0 bases; unmatched junction nucleotides: 7. CDR3 size: 16 residues. The CDR3 sequence: CASSMTGLSYNSPLHF. The CDR3 nucleotides are TGCGCCAGCTCGATGACAGGGCTCTCCTATAATTCACCCCTCCACTTT. The full variable domain, its missing parts supplied by reference TRBV5-1 and TRBJ1-6, is KAGVTQTPRYLIKTRGQQVTLSCSPISGHRSVSWYQQTPGQGLQFLFEYFSETQRNKGNFPGRFSGRQFSNSRSEMNVSTLELGDSALYLCASSMTGLSYNSPLHFGNGTRLTVT.